This T cell receptor beta chain was retrieved from a study of shared T cell receptors in the human thymus (dated by TCRdb to the early 2020s). Regarding the complete study: The study examined how self-reactive, shared T-cell receptor alpha chains are generated in the human thymus.

Concerning this clone: What antigen it recognizes has not been identified. It has no much larger one-base neighbor in the sample; base qualities were not kept.

The library was prepared using the immunoSEQ multiplex PCR assay. TCRdb provides this immuneACCESS table in a form limited to in-frame rearrangements. Some clones are lacking; in checked studies, under half of them reflect an unresolved V gene, and why the rest are absent is not known. The sample table lists about 400,000 clones, approximately 95% of them with a count of one. Approximately 0.02% of the sample belongs to the ten largest clones. The V end loses 2 bases and the J end loses 4 bases, and a stretch of 18 bases separates them. The germline V gene encodes CDR1 MNHEY and CDR2 SVGAGI. The CDR3 runs 16 residues from the cysteine to the phenylalanine. Just the 48-base CDR3 DNA is kept, in frame starting at base 1.

The receptor was isolated from a human donor. The rearranged chain carries TRBV6-5 and TRBJ2-7; the best D guess is TRBD1, with 5 bases matching. Sequences were obtained from thymocytes. The base sequence is TGTGCCAGCAGTTACCTCCCAGGGCTATACGGGTACGAGCAGTACTTC. Translation gives CASSYLPGLYGYEQYF.